Following are 9 T cell receptor beta chains from one sample sequenced in a study of graft-versus-host responses after intestinal transplantation. Sequencing used immunoSEQ multiplex PCR; TCRdb keeps in-frame clones, though not all of them. The data show 15,000 to 20,000 clones, around 76% seen once. Researchers processed graft tissue to release intraepithelial and lamina propria lymphocytes. This material consisted of ileum tissue, taken roughly three weeks after intestinal transplant. The source of these receptors is a human patient who received an intestinal transplant, so some T cells may come from the graft donor.

The CDR3 sequence: CASGHSSYEQYF. CDR3 DNA sequence: TGTGCCAGCGGACACTCCTCCTACGAGCAGTACTTC. The chain is built from TRBV27 and TRBJ2-7; TRBD1 is a possible D gene (5 bases). CDR1 is MNHEY, CDR2 SMNVEV, per germline (reference sequence). The V end was cut by 8 bases, the J end by 0 bases, with 8 bases between. The CDR3 extends over 12 amino acids.

This chain uses TRBV4-2 with TRBJ2-7; TRBD2 aligns across 8 bases. The J segment lost 1 base and the V segment lost 0 bases, leaving 8 bases of the junction unmatched. The CDR3 is 17 residues long. Germline CDR1 LGHNA, CDR2 YNFKEQ. Here the CDR3 reads CASSQEDWSGGSYEQYF. The CDR3 DNA sequence: TGTGCCAGCAGCCAAGAAGATTGGAGCGGGGGATCCTACGAGCAGTACTTC.

This clone was found a few times. The rearrangement joins TRBV19 to TRBJ1-4, with TRBD1 matching over 8 bases. The V and J ends lost 8 bases and 8 bases, in that order; junction bases with no gene match: 10. Germline CDR1 reads LNHDA; CDR2 reads SQIVND (reference sequence). This CDR3 has 14 amino acids. In nucleotides, the CDR3 is TGTGCCAGTGGGCCCCGGGACAGGCCCGAAAAACTGTTTTTT. This codes for CASGPRDRPEKLFF.

This chain joins TRBV7-9 and TRBJ2-2, with a possible D match to TRBD1 (6 bases). The CDR3 has 11 amino acids. CDR1 SEHNR and CDR2 FQNEAQ come from the germline V gene (reference sequence). The germline V and J ends were trimmed by 8 bases and 10 bases, with 11 bases remaining between them. The chain's CDR3 is CASWGQLELFF. DNA for the CDR3: TGTGCCAGCTGGGGGCAGCTGGAGCTGTTTTTT.

This clone is a singleton in its sample. J is TRBJ1-1 and V is TRBV28; no clear D. This CDR3 has 10 amino acids. V was shortened by 10 bases and J by 6 bases, with 9 bases between the two germline ends. From germline, CDR1 is MDHEN and CDR2 SYDVKM. As DNA, the CDR3 is TGTGCCACCGGAGTCCCTGAAGCTTTCTTT. Translated, it gives CATGVPEAFF.

The chain is built from TRBV4-1 and TRBJ2-7; 7 bases map to TRBD2. From germline, CDR1 is MGHRA and CDR2 YSYEKL. The trim removed 3 bases at V and 4 bases at J, leaving 12 bases unmatched. CDR3 size: 16 residues. CDR3 in amino acids: CASSQDSFLAAYEQYF. CDR3 nucleotides: TGCGCCAGCAGCCAGGACTCGTTTCTAGCGGCTTACGAGCAGTACTTC.

This clone is medium-sized (0.01 to 0.1%) within its sample. The chain recombines TRBV5-8 with TRBJ1-1; D not resolved. The CDR3 extends over 17 amino acids. V was shortened by 0 bases and J by 1 base, with 16 bases between the two germline ends. CDR1 is SGHTS, CDR2 YDEGEE, per germline. CDR3 in amino acids: CASSLDQVPNPNTEAFF. Written as DNA, the CDR3 is TGTGCCAGCAGCTTGGACCAGGTGCCAAATCCGAACACTGAAGCTTTCTTT.

This clone occurred a few times. This sequence joins TRBV9 and TRBJ2-1; TRBD2 matches at 14 bases. This CDR3 has 17 amino acids. Germline loops: CDR1 SGDLS, CDR2 YYNGEE. V was pared by 3 bases and J by 4 bases, with 6 bases of the junction left unmatched. CDR3 DNA sequence: TGTGCCAGCAGCGAGGGGACTAGCGGGGGAAAATACAATGAGCAGTTCTTC. Protein sequence: CASSEGTSGGKYNEQFF.

The chain uses TRBV4-1 and TRBJ1-1; TRBD1 is a possible D gene (5 bases). The CDR3 runs 13 residues. Trimming left V 2 bases short and J 5 bases short, with 9 bases between. CDR1 is MGHRA and CDR2 is YSYEKL in the germline V gene. CDR3 sequence reads: CASSQLGGTEAFF. The CDR3 region has the DNA TGCGCCAGCAGCCAACTGGGGGGAACTGAAGCTTTCTTT.